This TCR beta chain was recovered during a study of cytotoxic CD8 clonotypes in ibrutinib-treated CLL. Study information: For this cohort, patients were ten to twelve relapsed/refractory and approximately 15 treatment-naive, while under 18 were IGHV unmutated. Study-wide findings and caveats: Clonality at baseline surpassed age-matched healthy donors and tracked circulating CD8+ T-cell counts. Timing of sampling differed between sustained-remission and progressing patients.

As for this clone: Its antigen is unknown.

Method: immunoSEQ multiplex PCR; TCRdb's copy keeps in-frame clones and lacks some. The sample contains fewer than 30,000 clones, around 69% of which appear only once. CDR3 length: 14 amino acids. The J segment lost 2 bases and the V segment lost 6 bases, leaving 2 bases of the junction unmatched. Looked up from germline, CDR1 is SNHLY and CDR2 is FYNNEI. The chain carries TRBV2 and TRBJ1-2; 11 nucleotides line up with TRBD1. This receptor was taken from a human donor with chronic lymphocytic leukemia. The sample in question was PBMCs, obtained at disease progression, from a patient treated with ibrutinib. The CDR3 loop reads CASRGQGANYGYTF. The CDR3 DNA reads TGTGCCAGCAGAGGACAGGGGGCGAACTATGGCTACACCTTC.